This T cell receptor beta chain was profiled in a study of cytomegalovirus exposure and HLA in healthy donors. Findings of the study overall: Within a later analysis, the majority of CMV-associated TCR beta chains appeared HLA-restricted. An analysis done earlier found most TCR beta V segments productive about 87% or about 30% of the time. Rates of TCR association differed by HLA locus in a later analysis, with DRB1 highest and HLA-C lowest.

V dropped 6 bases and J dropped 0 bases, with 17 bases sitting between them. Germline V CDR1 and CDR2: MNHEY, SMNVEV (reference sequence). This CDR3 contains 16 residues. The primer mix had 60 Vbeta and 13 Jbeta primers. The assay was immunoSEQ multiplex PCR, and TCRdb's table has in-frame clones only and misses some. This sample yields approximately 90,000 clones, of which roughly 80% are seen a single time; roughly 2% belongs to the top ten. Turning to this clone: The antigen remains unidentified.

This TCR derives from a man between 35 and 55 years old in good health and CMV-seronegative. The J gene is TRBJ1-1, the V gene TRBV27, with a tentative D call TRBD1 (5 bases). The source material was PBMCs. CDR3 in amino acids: CASSPAGHLMNTEAFF. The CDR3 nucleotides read TGTGCCAGCAGCCCGGCAGGACACTTGATGAACACTGAAGCTTTCTTT.